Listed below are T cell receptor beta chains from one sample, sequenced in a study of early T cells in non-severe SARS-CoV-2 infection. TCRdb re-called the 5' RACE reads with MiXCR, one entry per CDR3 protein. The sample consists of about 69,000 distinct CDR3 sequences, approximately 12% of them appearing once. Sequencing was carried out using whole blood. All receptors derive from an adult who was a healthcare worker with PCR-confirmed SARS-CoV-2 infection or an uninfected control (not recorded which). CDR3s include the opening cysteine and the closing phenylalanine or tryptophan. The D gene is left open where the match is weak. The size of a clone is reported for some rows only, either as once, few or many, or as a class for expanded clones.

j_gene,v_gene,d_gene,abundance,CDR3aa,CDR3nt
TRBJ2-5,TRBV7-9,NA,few,CASSSALSYQETQYF,TGTGCCAGCAGCTCCGCCCTTTCGTACCAAGAGACCCAGTACTTC
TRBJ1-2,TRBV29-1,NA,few,CSGFGDSYGYTF,TGCAGCGGCTTCGGGGATTCCTATGGCTACACCTTC
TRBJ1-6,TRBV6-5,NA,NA,CASSYSTREPLHF,TGTGCCAGCAGTTACTCAACCCGGGAACCCCTCCACTTT
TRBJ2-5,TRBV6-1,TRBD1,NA,CASSEGTGGYGETQYF,TGTGCCAGCAGTGAAGGTACAGGGGGCTATGGTGAGACCCAGTACTTC
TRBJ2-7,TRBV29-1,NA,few,CSVAAGVEQYF,TGCAGCGTTGCCGCCGGGGTGGAGCAGTACTTC
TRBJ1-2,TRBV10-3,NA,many,CAIRAIDGNYGYTF,TGTGCCATCAGGGCCATCGACGGAAACTATGGCTACACCTTC
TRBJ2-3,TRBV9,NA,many,CASSVEGSADTQYF,TGTGCCAGCAGCGTAGAAGGTTCCGCAGATACGCAGTATTTT
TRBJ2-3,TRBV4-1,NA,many,CASSQNSVSTDTQYF,TGCGCCAGCAGCCAGAACAGCGTTAGCACAGATACGCAGTATTTT
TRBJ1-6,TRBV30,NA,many,CAWSTAESSPLHF,TGTGCCTGGAGTACAGCAGAGAGCTCACCCCTCCACTTT
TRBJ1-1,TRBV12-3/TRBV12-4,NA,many,CASRETVNTEAFF,TGTGCCAGCAGAGAGACGGTGAACACTGAAGCTTTCTTT
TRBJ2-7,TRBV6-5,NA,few,CASSYRGDSPYEQYF,TGTGCCAGCAGTTACCGGGGGGACAGCCCCTACGAGCAGTACTTC
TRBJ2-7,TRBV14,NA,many,CASSVAAYEQYF,TGTGCCAGCAGCGTCGCGGCCTACGAGCAGTACTTC
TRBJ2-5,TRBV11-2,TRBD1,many,CASSGAGTVPRETQYF,TGTGCCAGCAGCGGCGCCGGGACAGTTCCCCGGGAGACCCAGTACTTC
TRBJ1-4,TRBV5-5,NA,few,CASSKGYNEKLFF,TGTGCCAGCAGCAAGGGGTATAATGAAAAACTGTTTTTT
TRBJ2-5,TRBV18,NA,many,CASSLQEIETQYF,TGTGCCAGCTCACTCCAGGAGATAGAGACCCAGTACTTC
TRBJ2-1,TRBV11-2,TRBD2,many,CASSYPGLAQFF,TGTGCCAGCAGCTATCCGGGACTAGCTCAGTTCTTC
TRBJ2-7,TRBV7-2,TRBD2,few,CASSFSGTSGGYEQYF,TGTGCCAGCAGCTTTTCCGGGACTAGCGGGGGGTACGAGCAGTACTTC
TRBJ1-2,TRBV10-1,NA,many,CASTMTHVSSGYTF,TGCGCCAGCACTATGACCCACGTATCTAGCGGCTACACCTTC
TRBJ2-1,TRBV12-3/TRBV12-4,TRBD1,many,CASRTGSYNEQFF,TGTGCCAGTAGGACAGGGTCCTACAATGAGCAGTTCTTC
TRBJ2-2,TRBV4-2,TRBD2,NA,CAVGGLAANTGELFF,TGTGCCGTGGGGGGTCTAGCGGCGAACACCGGGGAGCTGTTTTTT
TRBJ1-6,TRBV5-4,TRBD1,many,CASSLAGTGVSPLHF,TGTGCCAGCAGCTTGGCGGGGACAGGGGTTTCACCCCTCCACTTT
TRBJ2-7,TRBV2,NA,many,CASTSPRPSYEQYF,TGTGCCAGCACCTCACCCCGGCCGTCCTACGAGCAGTACTTC
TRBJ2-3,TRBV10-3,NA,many,CAISETFPRTDTQYF,TGTGCCATCAGTGAGACTTTTCCTCGCACAGATACGCAGTATTTT
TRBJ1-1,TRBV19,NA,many,CASSGRGHYTEAFF,TGTGCCAGTAGTGGTCGGGGTCATTACACTGAAGCTTTCTTT
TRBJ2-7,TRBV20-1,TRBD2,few,CSADGLGGRANEQYF,TGCAGTGCCGACGGACTAGGCGGGAGGGCCAACGAGCAGTACTTC
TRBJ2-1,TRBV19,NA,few,CASSATDLGSYNEQFF,TGTGCCAGTAGTGCCACCGATCTGGGCTCCTACAATGAGCAGTTCTTC
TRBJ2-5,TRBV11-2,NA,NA,CASSLDNWETQYF,TGTGCCAGCAGCTTAGATAATTGGGAGACCCAGTACTTC
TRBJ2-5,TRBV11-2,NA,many,CASRPPGQTQYF,TGTGCCAGCAGACCCCCCGGCCAGACCCAGTACTTC
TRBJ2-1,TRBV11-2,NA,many,CASSLVVGVGNEQFF,TGTGCCAGCAGCTTAGTTGTAGGAGTAGGCAATGAGCAGTTCTTC
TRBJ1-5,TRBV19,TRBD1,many,CASSMDRVLHQPQHF,TGTGCCAGTAGTATGGACAGGGTACTCCATCAGCCCCAGCATTTT
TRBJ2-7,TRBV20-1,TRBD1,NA,CSARDLGTGDEQYF,TGCAGTGCTAGAGATCTTGGGACAGGGGACGAGCAGTACTTC
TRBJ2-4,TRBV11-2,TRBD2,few,CASSPGTSGTNIQYF,TGTGCCAGCAGCCCGGGGACTAGCGGGACGAACATTCAGTACTTC
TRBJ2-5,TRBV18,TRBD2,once,CASSPLADQETQYF,TGTGCCAGCTCACCCCTAGCGGACCAAGAGACCCAGTACTTC
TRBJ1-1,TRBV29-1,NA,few,CSGAQVNTEAFF,TGCAGCGGGGCACAAGTGAACACTGAAGCTTTCTTT
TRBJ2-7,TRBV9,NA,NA,CASSVDQFEGGEQYF,TGTGCCAGCAGCGTAGACCAGTTTGAGGGGGGCGAGCAGTACTTC
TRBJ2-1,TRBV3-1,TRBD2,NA,CASSQGPVGAGGFEQFF,TGTGCCAGCAGCCAAGGACCCGTCGGGGCGGGGGGATTTGAGCAGTTCTTC
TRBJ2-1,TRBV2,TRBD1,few,CASRTGTGEAEQFF,TGTGCCAGCAGAACTGGGACAGGGGAGGCTGAGCAGTTCTTC
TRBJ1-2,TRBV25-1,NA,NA,CASSESPGDYYGYTF,TGTGCCAGCAGTGAATCCCCCGGTGATTACTATGGCTACACCTTC
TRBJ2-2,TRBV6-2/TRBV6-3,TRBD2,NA,CASSLLAGAHTGELFF,TGTGCCAGCAGCCTGCTAGCGGGGGCCCACACCGGGGAGCTGTTTTTT
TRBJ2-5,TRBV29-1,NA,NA,CSVEVTEETQYF,TGCAGCGTTGAGGTGACAGAAGAGACCCAGTACTTC
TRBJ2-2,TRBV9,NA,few,CASSATMGDTGELFF,TGTGCCAGCAGCGCGACAATGGGGGACACCGGGGAGCTGTTTTTT
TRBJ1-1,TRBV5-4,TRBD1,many,CASSLPGDRGRTEAFF,TGTGCCAGCAGCTTGCCGGGGGACAGGGGTCGCACTGAAGCTTTCTTT
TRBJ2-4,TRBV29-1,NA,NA,CSVDNTLAKNIQYF,TGCAGCGTTGATAACACGCTAGCCAAAAACATTCAGTACTTC
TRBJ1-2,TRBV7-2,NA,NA,CASSLGGSYGYTF,TGTGCCAGCAGCTTGGGAGGGAGCTATGGCTACACCTTC
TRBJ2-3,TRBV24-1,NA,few,CATSPRTDTQYF,TGTGCCACCAGTCCGCGCACAGATACGCAGTATTTT
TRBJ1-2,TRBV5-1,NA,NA,CASSPGDSTPYYGYTF,TGCGCCAGCAGCCCGGGAGACTCAACCCCTTACTATGGCTACACCTTC